One sample yielded the 14 T cell receptor beta chains listed below, sequenced in a study of cytomegalovirus exposure and HLA in healthy donors. The PCR contained 60 Vbeta and 13 Jbeta primers. The assay was immunoSEQ multiplex PCR, and TCRdb's table has in-frame clones only and misses some. The sample lists 150,000 to 200,000 clones, about three quarters occurring once. Sequences were obtained from PBMCs. The receptors were gathered from a woman in her twenties or thirties in good health and CMV-seronegative.

The chain couples TRBV6-5 to TRBJ1-1, with a tentative D call TRBD1 (6 bases). With 2 bases removed from V and 4 bases from J, the gap between germline ends came to 11 bases. The CDR3 covers 14 residues. The V gene's germline CDR1 is MNHEY and CDR2 SVGAGI. The CDR3 sequence is CASSYPGQLTEAFF. DNA for the CDR3: TGTGCCAGCAGTTACCCAGGACAGCTCACTGAAGCTTTCTTT.

CDR3 DNA: TGTGCCAGCAGCAAAGGAGCGACAGCTAGCGAGCAGTACTTC. It specifies CASSKGATASEQYF. The chain links TRBV21-1 to TRBJ2-7; the table's D gene call, TRBD1, was not cross checked with the DNA. TRBV21-1 is recorded as a pseudogene. This CDR3 has 14 amino acids.

The chain has TRBV30 and TRBJ1-1; TRBD1 is a possible D gene (5 bases). The CDR3 consists of 14 residues. V lost 4 bases, J lost 3 bases, and 15 bases lay in between. From germline, CDR1 is GTSNPN and CDR2 SVGIG (reference sequence). CDR3 nucleotide sequence: TGTGCCTGGAAGCTGCGGGACGGTTACACTGAAGCTTTCTTT. Translating gives CAWKLRDGYTEAFF.

The V and J genes are TRBV28 and TRBJ1-2; no clear D. Germline V gene data show CDR1 as MDHEN and CDR2 as SYDVKM. The CDR3 runs 12 residues. Trimming left V 4 bases short and J 3 bases short, with 6 bases between. The CDR3 DNA follows: TGTGCCAGCAGTTCCACAGACTATGGCTACACCTTC. This translates into CASSSTDYGYTF.

The chain combines TRBV6-1 with TRBJ1-1, with 11 bases fitting TRBD1. With V trimmed by 7 bases and J by 4 bases, 5 bases remained unmatched. Germline V gene data show CDR1 as MNHNS and CDR2 as SASEGT. The CDR3 length is 14 residues. The CDR3 sequence is CASTYGQGATEAFF. In DNA form, the CDR3 reads TGTGCCAGCACCTACGGACAGGGGGCCACTGAAGCTTTCTTT.

In regard to this clone: This sample also contains other DNA sequences that code for the same CDR3. V usage is TRBV2 and J usage is TRBJ2-3, with 10 bases that match TRBD2. The CDR3 length is 14 residues. CDR1 SNHLY and CDR2 FYNNEI come from the germline V gene. J was trimmed by 4 bases and V by 6 bases; bases with no gene match: 4. The CDR3 region is CASRVAGGSDTQYF. The CDR3 DNA reads TGTGCCAGCAGAGTAGCGGGGGGTTCAGATACGCAGTATTTT.

The chain uses TRBV29-1 and TRBJ2-3; 11 bases fit TRBD1. V dropped 3 bases and J dropped 2; count of bases not matched to a gene: 4. CDR3 length equals 15 residues. Looked up from germline, CDR1 is SQVTM and CDR2 is ANQGSEA. CDR3 nucleotide sequence: TGCAGCGTTGAGGGGACAGGGGGTTACACAGATACGCAGTATTTT. Translated: CSVEGTGGYTDTQYF.

This clone appeared a few times. In DNA, the CDR3 is TGTGCCAGCAGTCAGTACATGAACACTGAAGCTTTCTTT. Protein product: CASSQYMNTEAFF. The chain couples TRBV6-4 to TRBJ1-1; D gene unclear. The V gene's germline CDR1 is MRHNA and CDR2 SNTAGT. This CDR3 has 13 amino acids. V lost 5 bases, J lost 0 bases, and 7 bases lay in between.

A single count supports this clone. This sequence joins TRBV19 and TRBJ1-5; 8 bases are shared with TRBD1. This CDR3 spans 15 amino acids. Unmatched junction bases numbered 9, after V lost 6 bases and J lost 5 bases. CDR1 is LNHDA, CDR2 SQIVND, per germline (reference sequence). CDR3 residues: CASSPRTGQYQPQHF. Written as DNA, the CDR3 is TGTGCCAGTAGCCCTAGGACAGGGCAGTATCAGCCCCAGCATTTT.

The rearrangement joins TRBV6-5 to TRBJ1-6; 11 nucleotides line up with TRBD1. CDR1 and CDR2 (germline): MNHEY, SVGAGI. The ends lost 2 bases at V and 7 bases at J; junction bases unmatched: 4. The CDR3 is 16 amino acids. CDR3 amino acids: CASSYPGTGGNSPLHF. CDR3 DNA: TGTGCCAGCAGTTACCCAGGGACAGGGGGGAATTCACCCCTCCACTTT.

This clone was recorded only once. V and J are TRBV23-1 and TRBJ2-7; D perhaps matches TRBD2 (6 bases). TRBV23-1 is marked as an open reading frame, function uncertain. CDR3 length: 16 residues. The germline V and J ends were trimmed by 6 bases and 5 bases, with 23 bases remaining between them. CDR3: CASSPTSSGTENEQYF. The CDR3 region has the DNA TGCGCCAGCAGCCCTACCTCTTCCGGGACTGAAAACGAGCAGTACTTC.

This clone was observed once. The rearrangement joins TRBV11-1 to TRBJ2-2; tentatively, D is TRBD2 (5 bases). Trimming took off 4 bases at V and 9 bases at J, with 9 bases between the two ends. The CDR3 is 12 amino acids. Germline CDR1 SGHAT, CDR2 FQDESV (reference sequence). CDR3 nucleotides: TGTGCCAGCAGCTATCTAGCCCGGGAGCTGTTTTTT. This gives the protein CASSYLARELFF.

V usage is TRBV5-1 and J usage is TRBJ2-7; 7 nucleotides align to TRBD1. The CDR3 is made up of 16 amino acids. Germline V gives CDR1 SGHRS, CDR2 YFSETQ. V lost 3 bases, J lost 1 base, and 10 bases stayed unmatched. This chain's CDR3 is CASSSYQTTGSYEQYF. The CDR3, as DNA: TGCGCCAGCAGCTCCTACCAAACGACAGGGTCCTACGAGCAGTACTTC.

The V gene is TRBV2, the J gene TRBJ2-7, with TRBD2 matching 13 bases. The CDR3 sequence is 16 residues long. V shed 3 bases, J shed 4 bases, and the junction held 6 bases outside the gene matches. Germline-derived CDR1 and CDR2 are SNHLY and FYNNEI. The CDR3 DNA follows: TGTGCCAGCAGTGAGGGACTAGCGGGGACGTCATACGAGCAGTACTTC. Translating it yields CASSEGLAGTSYEQYF.